This T cell receptor beta chain was recovered during a study of tumor-infiltrating lymphocytes in primary liver carcinoma. Germline CDR1 reads SGHRS; CDR2 reads YFSETQ. The CDR3 covers 14 residues. Taking about 19-31 mg of unsorted bulk tissue, the authors co-extracted RNA and DNA. cDNA specific to TCR beta was made from 500 ng of total RNA, with a constant-region primer employed for priming. Libraries covering TCR beta were generated through three nested multiplex PCR rounds (using a slightly modified ARM-PCR). PCR rounds one and two used TRBV1-TRBV30 forward primers with a C-beta reverse primer for roughly 10 cycles each. TCRdb redid the calling of the multiplex PCR reads with MiXCR, one entry per CDR3 protein. Of 90,000 to 100,000 distinct CDR3 sequences in the sample, about three quarters are singletons; the top ten hold roughly 10%. A word on this clonotype: One end of the junction fails to match germline, which may point to a read error.

This TCR came from a woman aged 60-75 years with primary liver carcinoma and hepatitis B virus infection. The material sequenced was liver tumor tissue from sampling region 5. Subset here: tumor region T5, tumor centre. J is TRBJ2-3 and V is TRBV5-1; unclear D gene. The CDR3 DNA is TGCGCCAGCAGCTTGGTTGGCTGCACAGATACGCAGAACTTT. Residues: CASSLVGCTDTQNF.